Following are 22 T cell receptor beta chains from one sample sequenced in a study of T cells after yellow fever vaccination. Each CDR3 protein is one row after TCRdb ran MiXCR on the 5' RACE reads. This table holds around 600,000 distinct CDR3 sequences, 9% to 15% found once. Here the sequenced sample was PBMCs, taken on the day of the yellow fever booster vaccination. These receptor sequences come from a man aged 25-40 years who received the YFV17D yellow fever vaccine.

This clonotype was seen at least ten times. The rearrangement uses TRBV12-3 or TRBV12-4 and TRBJ2-5, with a weak D call TRBD1 (5 bases). V was cut by 3 bases and J by 2 bases, with 10 bases left in between. This CDR3 region has 14 residues. CDR3 nucleotides: TGTGCCAGCAGTTTTGCGACAGTACAAGAGACCCAGTACTTC. As protein: CASSFATVQETQYF.

The chain employs TRBV5-3 and TRBJ2-1; D may be TRBD1 (6 bases). TRBV5-3 is an ORF for which the function is uncertain. Trimming took off 10 bases at V and 12 bases at J, with 17 bases between the two ends. This CDR3 region has 11 residues. As DNA, the CDR3 is TGTGCCGGGATACAGGGACGTGTGCAGTTCTTC. As protein: CAGIQGRVQFF.

J is TRBJ2-1 and V is TRBV4-2; 11 bases line up with TRBD2. With V trimmed by 4 bases and J by 8 bases, 10 bases remained unmatched. There are 16 residues in the CDR3. The germline CDR1 and CDR2 sequences are LGHNA and YNFKEQ. The CDR3 DNA follows: TGTGCCAGCAGCCGGAAGGGGGGGGGACTAGCGGATGAGCAGTTCTTC. It specifies CASSRKGGGLADEQFF.

The sample holds a few counts of this clonotype. J is TRBJ1-2 and V is TRBV12-3 or TRBV12-4, with a weak D call TRBD1 (5 bases). CDR3 length: 15 amino acids. The V and J ends lost 5 bases and 2 bases respectively, with 15 bases between them. The CDR3 is CASSPQGNGNYGYTF. CDR3 sequence (DNA): TGTGCCAGCAGTCCTCAGGGAAACGGAAACTATGGCTACACCTTC.

This chain connects TRBV20-1 to TRBJ2-5; 9 nucleotides match TRBD2. CDR1 and CDR2 from the germline V gene are DFQATT and SNEGSKA (reference sequence). CDR3 length: 14 amino acids. The V and J ends lost 0 bases and 5 bases, in that order; junction bases with no gene match: 4. The CDR3 DNA sequence: TGCAGTGCTAGAGATGCGGGAGGGGGGGAGACCCAGTACTTC. Amino acid sequence: CSARDAGGGETQYF.

This chain uses TRBV12-3 or TRBV12-4 with TRBJ2-1, with TRBD1 identical over 12 bases. V dropped 3 bases and J dropped 10; count of bases not matched to a gene: 7. The CDR3 spans 15 residues. The CDR3 nucleotides are TGTGCCAGCAGTTTTTCGGGACAGGGGGCCGGGGAGCAGTTCTTC. It is translated as CASSFSGQGAGEQFF.

This clonotype was counted many times. The J gene is TRBJ2-7, the V gene TRBV11-2, with unresolved D. This CDR3 has 13 amino acids. Germline V gene data show CDR1 as SGHAT and CDR2 as FQNNGV. V was clipped by 6 bases and J by 5 bases, with 14 bases between them. CDR3 amino acids: CASRSGPSHEQYF. In DNA, the CDR3 is TGTGCCAGCAGGTCGGGCCCCAGCCACGAGCAGTACTTC. Variable domain in full (rest from reference TRBV11-2 and TRBJ2-7): EAGVAQSPRYKIIEKRQSVAFWCNPISGHATLYWYQQILGQGPKLLIQFQNNGVVDDSQLPKDRFSAERLKGVDSTLKIQPAKLEDSAVYLCASRSGPSHEQYFGPGTRLTVT.

This clonotype showed up just a few times. The chain links TRBV7-2 to TRBJ2-1; D is possibly TRBD2 (6 bases). CDR1 is SGHTA, CDR2 FQGNSA, per germline. Trimming took 4 bases from V and 4 from J, leaving 14 bases between them. This CDR3 has 15 residues. This CDR3 reads CASSSSSDIYNEQFF. DNA of the CDR3: TGTGCCAGCAGCTCTTCTAGCGATATATACAATGAGCAGTTCTTC.

This clonotype was observed a handful of times. In DNA form, the CDR3 reads TGCAGCGTTGCGGGGACTAGCGGGTTCTCCTACAATGAGCAGTTCTTC. Amino acids: CSVAGTSGFSYNEQFF. The J gene is TRBJ2-1, the V gene TRBV29-1, with 12 bases aligning to TRBD2. This CDR3 spans 16 amino acids. In germline, CDR1 is SQVTM, CDR2 ANQGSEA. Trimming removed 4 bases from V and 0 bases from J; junction bases left unmatched: 4.

This clonotype was picked up many times. The V and J genes are TRBV23-1 and TRBJ2-7; D is unresolved. TRBV23-1 belongs to the ORF category, with a function that is uncertain. Trimming took 0 bases from V and 1 from J, leaving 13 bases between them. CDR3 size: 16 residues. The DNA for the CDR3 is TGCGCCAGCAGTCAATCGCCACCCCGAGGATCCTACGAGCAGTACTTC. Translating gives CASSQSPPRGSYEQYF.

By sample share, this clonotype is large. The chain uses TRBV7-9 and TRBJ2-7; maybe TRBD2 (5 bases). The length of the CDR3 is 12 residues. Deletions cut 5 bases from V and 2 bases from J, with 7 bases between. Germline CDR1 and CDR2: SEHNR and FQNEAQ (reference sequence). The CDR3, as DNA: TGTGCCAGCAGCGGGGAGCCCTACGAGCAGTACTTC. This gives the protein CASSGEPYEQYF. Drawing the rest from reference TRBV7-9 and TRBJ2-7, the complete variable domain is DTGVSQNPRHKITKRGQNVTFRCDPISEHNRLYWYRQTLGQGPEFLTYFQNEAQLEKSRLLSDRFSAERPKGSFSTLEIQRTEQGDSAMYLCASSGEPYEQYFGPGTRLTVT.

The chain joins TRBV19 to TRBJ2-3, with D possibly TRBD2 on 6 matching bases. V was shortened by 3 bases and J by 0 bases, with 16 bases between the two germline ends. The CDR3 runs to 17 residues. Germline lookup yields CDR1 LNHDA and CDR2 SQIVND (reference sequence). CDR3 residues: CASSIFGGGASTDTQYF. The CDR3, as DNA: TGTGCCAGTAGTATCTTCGGGGGTGGGGCGAGCACAGATACGCAGTATTTT.

The CDR3 DNA follows: TGTGCCAGCGAGAGGGAGCGGCTACTGGGTGGGAATGAGCAGTTCTTC. The encoded protein is CASERERLLGGNEQFF. The chain is built from TRBV11-2 and TRBJ2-1; D possibly corresponds to TRBD2 (5 bases). The CDR3 has 16 amino acids. Germline V lookup: CDR1 SGHAT, CDR2 FQNNGV. Trimming cost V 8 bases and J 7 bases, with 24 bases left between them.

The chain links TRBV24-1 to TRBJ2-1; no firm D call. Trimming removed 2 bases from V and 4 bases from J, with 5 bases in between. Germline CDR1 is KGHDR and CDR2 is SFDVKD. The CDR3 sequence is 13 residues long. The CDR3 region has the DNA TGTGCCACCAGTGATTCTTATTACAATGAGCAGTTCTTC. This gives the protein CATSDSYYNEQFF.

This clonotype was detected a few times. V usage is TRBV3-1 and J usage is TRBJ2-5; the D gene is possibly TRBD2 (6 bases). With 6 bases removed from V and 6 bases from J, the gap between germline ends came to 14 bases. CDR1 is LGHDT, CDR2 YNNKEL, per germline (reference sequence). The CDR3 sequence is 13 residues long. The CDR3 is CASSLEGLKTQYF. CDR3 sequence (DNA): TGTGCCAGCAGTCTGGAGGGCCTTAAGACCCAGTACTTC.

The chain has TRBV7-2 and TRBJ2-1, with D possibly TRBD1 on 6 matching bases. V dropped 5 bases and J dropped 8 bases, with 19 bases sitting between them. The CDR3 spans 15 residues. Germline assignment: CDR1 SGHTA and CDR2 FQGNSA. The CDR3 protein is CASSLGGTGNYEQFF. CDR3 in DNA: TGTGCCAGCAGCCTAGGGGGTACGGGTAATTATGAGCAGTTCTTC.

This chain uses TRBV6-2 or TRBV6-3 with TRBJ1-2; tentative D call: TRBD1 (6 bases). Germline assignment: CDR1 MNHEY and CDR2 SVGEGT. V shed 6 bases and J shed 7 bases, with 15 bases lying between them. The CDR3 consists of 13 residues. CDR3 DNA sequence: TGTGCCAGCAGGGAACAGGGCTTATTTGGCTACACCTTC. Residues: CASREQGLFGYTF.

This clonotype has only a few counts. The chain joins TRBV15 to TRBJ2-7; the D gene is possibly TRBD1 (6 bases). Deletions cut 4 bases from V and 7 bases from J, with 23 bases between. Germline V gene lookup returns CDR1 LNHNV and CDR2 YYDKDF (reference sequence). The CDR3 covers 16 residues. CDR3 loop: CATSNRTTGLSGEQYF. The CDR3 DNA sequence: TGTGCCACCAGCAATCGTACGACAGGTCTGTCAGGAGAGCAGTACTTC.

The chain employs TRBV7-9 and TRBJ1-4; 8 bases are a match to TRBD1. Per germline, CDR1 SEHNR and CDR2 FQNEAQ (reference sequence). V shed 1 base and J 3 bases; nucleotides not matched to a gene: 4. This CDR3 spans 16 amino acids. CDR3 bases: TGTGCCAGCAGCTTAGTCAGGGGGCAAGCTAATGAAAAACTGTTTTTT. Residues: CASSLVRGQANEKLFF.

This clonotype turned up a few times. This sequence joins TRBV24-1 and TRBJ2-1; 11 positions agree with TRBD2. The CDR3 loop spans 15 amino acids. Germline CDR1 and CDR2: KGHDR and SFDVKD. V trimming: 3 bases; J trimming: 6 bases; junction bases outside the gene matches: 3. The CDR3 spells CATSDTTSGSNEQFF. CDR3 nucleotides: TGTGCCACCAGTGATACAACTAGCGGGAGCAATGAGCAGTTCTTC.

For the CDR3, the DNA is TGTGCCAGCAGCGGGGACTTACAAGAGACCCAGTACTTC. This sequence encodes CASSGDLQETQYF. The chain links TRBV7-2 to TRBJ2-5, with D maybe TRBD2 (6 bases). CDR3 length: 13 residues. Trimming cost V 5 bases and J 2 bases, with 9 bases left between them. The germline CDR1 and CDR2 sequences are SGHTA and FQGNSA.

There are a few counts of this clonotype. The chain is built from TRBV20-1 and TRBJ2-2; no reliable D call. V was clipped by 6 bases and J by 3 bases, with 11 bases between them. Germline CDR1 reads DFQATT; CDR2 reads SNEGSKA (reference sequence). The CDR3 consists of 13 residues. The CDR3 protein is CSARRTDTGELFF. The CDR3 region has the DNA TGCAGTGCAAGAAGGACGGACACCGGGGAGCTGTTTTTT.